This TCR beta chain comes out of a study of blood T cell repertoires in COVID-19. Germline V CDR1 and CDR2: LNHDA, SQIVND (reference sequence). The ends lost 5 bases at V and 4 bases at J; junction bases unmatched: 10. This CDR3 has 16 residues. Profiled with immunoSEQ multiplex PCR; TCRdb holds only in-frame clones, not every one. The top ten clones hold over 9% of a sample with roughly 33,000 clones, more than 75% of them seen once. The origin of this receptor is an older man with active COVID-19. The gene calls are TRBV19 and TRBJ2-2; TRBD2 aligns across 7 bases. Sequenced input: peripheral blood. The CDR3 here is CASSLQAGRGTGELFF. CDR3 DNA: TGTGCCAGTAGTCTCCAAGCGGGAAGGGGCACCGGGGAGCTGTTTTTT.